This record covers a single T cell receptor beta chain. The specificity of this receptor is unknown. No base quality values were provided; no much bigger clone lies one nucleotide off. This entry is derived from a study of T cell changes during pregnancy in multiple sclerosis (dated by TCRdb to the late 2010s). In the study overall: The study looked at changes in the T cell repertoire across pregnancy in women with multiple sclerosis.

The library was built by means of the immunoSEQ multiplex PCR assay. This immuneACCESS table, as held by TCRdb, lists in-frame sequences with V and J called but not all clones. Of the missing ones, under half trace to an unresolved V gene in checked studies; the others have no known cause. Counted in this sample were tens of thousands of clones; over 85% of them appeared once. The ten largest clones represent more than 1% of the sample. From the cysteine through the phenylalanine, the CDR3 covers 12 amino acids. CDR3 DNA is the only sequence kept; it has 36 bases, read in frame from the first base. The CDR1 and CDR2 encoded by the germline V gene are SGHTA and FQGTGA. The junction shows trimming of 8 bases on V and 2 bases on J, plus 8 bases between the germline ends.

This sequence uses TRBV7-3 and TRBJ2-3; the D gene is perhaps TRBD1, from 5 matching bases. This TCR was recovered from a female donor with multiple sclerosis, enrolled in a pregnancy study. This specimen consisted of peripheral blood, obtained in the first trimester of pregnancy. The nucleotides read TGTGCCAGCCAGGGATCCACAGATACGCAGTATTTT. This gives the protein CASQGSTDTQYF.